The present T cell receptor beta chain was sequenced within a study of blood T cell repertoires in COVID-19. Generated by immunoSEQ multiplex PCR, the TCRdb table keeps only in-frame clones and is missing some. Altogether fewer than 250,000 clones are present, around 83% being singletons, with the ten largest covering 2.5% to 3.5%. V dropped 1 base and J dropped 5 bases, with 14 bases sitting between them. The CDR3 is made up of 15 amino acids. Germline CDR1 is LNHNV and CDR2 is YYDKDF (reference sequence). In this sample, this clone turned up a few times. The sequenced sample consisted of peripheral blood. V is TRBV15 and J is TRBJ2-5, with unresolved D. The receptor was derived from a man aged 45-65 years with active or convalescent COVID-19. The CDR3 coding sequence is TGTGCCACCAGCAGAGGGTTAACCATCCAGGAGACCCAGTACTTC. Protein: CATSRGLTIQETQYF. The full variable domain, with the rest looked up from reference TRBV15 and TRBJ2-5, is DAMVIQNPRYQVTQFGKPVTLSCSQTLNHNVMYWYQQKSSQAPKLLFHYYDKDFNNEADTPDNFQSRRPNTSFCFLDIRSPGLGDTAMYLCATSRGLTIQETQYFGPGTRLLVL.